These T cell receptor beta chains were read from a single sample in a study of OX40 agonist ivuxolimab in advanced cancers. Assay: immunoSEQ multiplex PCR; the TCRdb copy retains only in-frame clones and omits some. Of 60,000 to 75,000 clones in the sample, over 80% were seen once. This sample comprised CD4+ or CD8+ T cells sorted from blood, obtained in a trial of the OX40 agonist ivuxolimab. The source is an adult with an advanced solid tumor such as melanoma, head and neck, liver or kidney cancer. Both conserved end residues are part of each CDR3. The order of the fields is D gene, J gene, clone size, V gene, CDR3 protein, CDR3 DNA. The D gene is left open where the match is weak. Clone size is shown for a subset of rows, as once, few, many or a class of expanded clone.

- | TRBJ1-5 | few | TRBV7-9 | CASSPVLGGQPQHF | TGTGCCAGCAGCCCAGTCTTGGGTGGTCAGCCCCAGCATTTT
- | TRBJ1-2 | - | TRBV6-5 | CASSYSRGGGYGYTF | TGTGCCAGCAGTTACTCGAGAGGCGGCGGCTATGGCTACACCTTC
- | TRBJ1-4 | - | TRBV7-9 | CASSMPAFVTATNEKLFF | TGTGCCAGCAGTATGCCTGCCTTCGTGACAGCAACTAATGAAAAACTGTTTTTT
- | TRBJ2-1 | - | TRBV6-5 | CASSYGGAMGNEQFF | TGTGCCAGCAGTTACGGGGGTGCAATGGGCAATGAGCAGTTCTTC
- | TRBJ2-1 | - | TRBV19 | CASSIRSSHNEQFF | TGTGCCAGTAGTATAAGGAGTTCCCACAATGAGCAGTTCTTC
- | TRBJ2-2 | - | TRBV9 | CASSPMGLWTGELFF | TGTGCCAGCAGCCCTATGGGCCTATGGACCGGGGAGCTGTTTTTT
- | TRBJ2-7 | - | TRBV18 | CASSPSEVRKVSYEQYF | TGTGCCAGCTCACCCTCTGAAGTCAGGAAAGTCTCCTACGAGCAGTACTTC
TRBD2 | TRBJ2-1 | few | TRBV28 | CASRPGLGRHNEQFF | TGTGCCAGCAGGCCCGGACTAGGGAGACATAATGAGCAGTTCTTC
TRBD1 | TRBJ1-2 | - | TRBV28 | CASSPTGDPGYTF | TGTGCCAGCAGTCCGACAGGGGACCCTGGCTACACCTTC
TRBD1 | TRBJ1-4 | once | TRBV7-9 | CAMPGQGIGGEKLFF | TGTGCCATGCCGGGACAGGGGATAGGAGGGGAAAAACTGTTTTTT
TRBD2 | TRBJ2-3 | - | TRBV6-1 | CASSGGSGSTDTQYF | TGTGCCAGCAGTGGCGGTAGCGGGAGCACAGATACGCAGTATTTT
- | TRBJ1-5 | - | TRBV19 | CASSLFGRASNQPQHF | TGTGCCAGTAGTCTATTTGGGCGGGCTTCTAATCAGCCCCAGCATTTT
- | TRBJ2-2 | - | TRBV7-9 | CASSLPEQGPNTGELFF | TGTGCCAGCAGCTTACCTGAACAGGGACCGAACACCGGGGAGCTGTTTTTT
TRBD2 | TRBJ2-1 | - | TRBV29-1 | CSVESGRGAAYEQFF | TGCAGCGTTGAAAGCGGGAGGGGAGCAGCTTATGAGCAGTTCTTC
- | TRBJ2-1 | - | TRBV5-1 | CASSPHVSSYNEQFF | TGCGCCAGCAGCCCGCACGTGAGCTCCTACAATGAGCAGTTCTTC
- | TRBJ2-5 | - | TRBV19 | CASSGRSYQETQYF | TGTGCCAGTAGTGGCCGGAGTTACCAAGAGACCCAGTACTTC
TRBD1 | TRBJ2-3 | - | TRBV9 | CASTEGQRGTDTQYF | TGTGCCAGCACCGAGGGACAGAGAGGCACAGATACGCAGTATTTT
TRBD2 | TRBJ2-1 | once | TRBV7-9 | CASSTSGRLPYNEQFF | TGTGCCAGCAGTACTAGCGGGAGGCTCCCCTACAATGAGCAGTTCTTC
- | TRBJ2-5 | - | TRBV7-9 | CASSFGQGQETQYF | TGTGCCAGCAGCTTTGGTCAGGGCCAAGAGACCCAGTACTTC
TRBD1 | TRBJ1-1 | - | TRBV7-6 | CASSAATGGNTEAFF | TGTGCCAGCAGCGCAGCGACAGGGGGGAACACTGAAGCTTTCTTT
- | TRBJ2-1 | once | TRBV19 | CASSIARALYNEQFF | TGTGCCAGTAGTATAGCCAGGGCCCTTTACAATGAGCAGTTCTTC
TRBD1 | TRBJ1-4 | - | TRBV7-2 | CASSHTGGAEKLFF | TGTGCCAGCAGCCACACAGGGGGCGCTGAAAAACTGTTTTTT
TRBD1 | TRBJ1-6 | - | TRBV9 | CASSETGGSSPLHF | TGTGCCAGCAGCGAAACAGGGGGAAGTTCACCCCTCCACTTT
- | TRBJ2-2 | - | TRBV7-6 | CASSLAGSPQGSGELFF | TGTGCCAGCAGCTTAGCGGGGTCCCCGCAGGGTTCCGGGGAGCTGTTTTTT
TRBD2 | TRBJ2-1 | - | TRBV27 | CASSLLAGGSGEQFF | TGTGCCAGCAGTTTACTAGCGGGAGGGTCGGGTGAGCAGTTCTTC
- | TRBJ2-1 | - | TRBV29-1 | CSVPNRQADNEQFF | TGCAGCGTCCCCAACCGACAGGCAGACAATGAGCAGTTCTTC
- | TRBJ1-6 | - | TRBV11-2 | CASSLGHSPLHF | TGTGCCAGCAGCTTAGGCCATTCACCCCTCCACTTT
- | TRBJ2-2 | - | TRBV6-5 | CASSYKVVGELFF | TGTGCCAGCAGTTATAAGGTCGTCGGGGAGCTGTTTTTT
- | TRBJ2-7 | once | TRBV28 | CASSLGGRGPEQYF | TGTGCCAGCAGTTTAGGGGGGAGAGGGCCTGAGCAGTACTTC
- | TRBJ2-5 | few | TRBV6-5 | CASRVEMDGLETQYF | TGTGCCAGCAGGGTCGAAATGGACGGCCTGGAGACCCAGTACTTC
- | TRBJ1-1 | - | TRBV29-1 | CSVKMGLWAEAFF | TGCAGCGTGAAAATGGGGTTGTGGGCTGAAGCTTTCTTT
TRBD1 | TRBJ2-1 | - | TRBV11-1 | CASSSWDRVYNEQFF | TGTGCCAGCAGCTCATGGGACAGGGTCTACAATGAGCAGTTCTTC
- | TRBJ1-1 | - | TRBV6-5 | CASSYSTENTEAFF | TGTGCCAGCAGTTACTCGACTGAGAACACTGAAGCTTTCTTT
- | TRBJ2-2 | - | TRBV6-5 | CASKPFGGGTGELFF | TGTGCCAGCAAGCCATTTGGAGGGGGGACCGGGGAGCTGTTTTTT
- | TRBJ1-5 | - | TRBV28 | CASTRGFNQPQHF | TGTGCCAGCACTAGGGGTTTTAATCAGCCCCAGCATTTT
TRBD2 | TRBJ2-2 | - | TRBV7-3 | CASRGVAGKNTGELFF | TGTGCCAGCAGAGGGGTAGCGGGGAAGAACACCGGGGAGCTGTTTTTT
- | TRBJ1-3 | - | TRBV4-1 | CASSQVPGPIGNTIYF | TGCGCCAGCAGCCAAGTACCCGGGCCCATCGGGAACACCATATATTTT
- | TRBJ1-3 | - | TRBV5-6 | CASSLPRASGNTIYF | TGTGCCAGCAGCTTGCCCAGGGCATCTGGAAACACCATATATTTT
- | TRBJ2-7 | - | TRBV27 | CASSPRSGTASYEQYF | TGTGCCAGCAGTCCCCGGTCGGGGACGGCCTCCTACGAGCAGTACTTC
- | TRBJ2-2 | - | TRBV7-6 | CASSFSSTPGELFF | TGTGCCAGCAGCTTTAGTTCAACTCCCGGGGAGCTGTTTTTT
- | TRBJ1-2 | - | TRBV30 | CAWSQREPSYTF | TGTGCCTGGAGTCAAAGGGAGCCGAGCTACACCTTC
TRBD2 | TRBJ2-5 | once | TRBV9 | CASSTGGGQETQYF | TGTGCCAGCAGCACAGGCGGGGGACAAGAGACCCAGTACTTC
TRBD1 | TRBJ1-6 | - | TRBV7-9 | CASDPGQGNSPLHF | TGTGCCAGCGATCCGGGACAGGGGAATTCACCCCTCCACTTT
- | TRBJ2-3 | - | TRBV27 | CASSLIRARGADTQYF | TGTGCCAGCAGTTTGATCAGGGCGCGGGGCGCAGATACGCAGTATTTT
- | TRBJ2-5 | - | TRBV9 | CASSQGASGVQETQYF | TGTGCCAGCAGCCAGGGGGCTAGCGGGGTCCAAGAGACCCAGTACTTC
- | TRBJ1-5 | - | TRBV11-2 | CASSLNSGGDQPQHF | TGTGCCAGCAGCTTAAACAGTGGAGGAGATCAGCCCCAGCATTTT
TRBD1 | TRBJ1-1 | once | TRBV2 | CANRDRVHTEAFF | TGTGCCAACCGGGACAGGGTACACACTGAAGCTTTCTTT
- | TRBJ2-1 | - | TRBV18 | CASSPGSYSNNEQFF | TGTGCCAGCTCACCGGGGAGCTATTCCAACAATGAGCAGTTCTTC
- | TRBJ2-5 | once | TRBV7-9 | CASSAGARAQYF | TGTGCCAGCAGCGCCGGGGCCAGGGCCCAGTACTTC
- | TRBJ1-2 | - | TRBV6-5 | CASSPLGGSYGYTF | TGTGCCAGCAGTCCCTTGGGGGGTTCCTATGGCTACACCTTC
- | TRBJ1-5 | - | TRBV6-1 | CASSLVGGNQPQHF | TGTGCCAGCAGTTTGGTTGGGGGCAATCAGCCCCAGCATTTT
- | TRBJ2-7 | - | TRBV4-1 | CASSQPNYEQYF | TGCGCCAGCAGCCAGCCCAACTACGAGCAGTACTTC
- | TRBJ2-7 | - | TRBV4-2 | CASSQGGNYEQYF | TGTGCCAGCAGCCAAGGGGGGAACTACGAGCAGTACTTC
- | TRBJ1-5 | - | TRBV5-6 | CASSLVEHNQPQHF | TGTGCCAGCAGCTTGGTAGAGCACAATCAGCCCCAGCATTTT
TRBD2 | TRBJ2-1 | - | TRBV18 | CASSGDRGELGNEQFF | TGTGCCAGCTCCGGGGACCGGGGGGAGCTGGGGAATGAGCAGTTCTTC